The 8 T cell receptor beta chains below come from one sample, sequenced in a study of blood T cell repertoires in COVID-19. The table came from immunoSEQ multiplex PCR; TCRdb's copy has only in-frame clones and leaves some out. The sample consists of 130,000 or so clones, around four fifths of them appearing once. Sequencing was performed on peripheral blood. The source is a human donor in a cohort sampled during active COVID-19.

The chain has TRBV7-9 and TRBJ1-1; 7 positions match TRBD1. V shed 0 bases, J shed 4 bases, and the junction held 5 bases outside the gene matches. Looked up from germline, CDR1 is SEHNR and CDR2 is FQNEAQ (reference sequence). This CDR3 region has 15 residues. The CDR3 DNA is TGTGCCAGCAGCTTAGCCCAGGGGGGTAGCACTGAAGCTTTCTTT. Translated, it gives CASSLAQGGSTEAFF.

The rearrangement joins TRBV6-1 to TRBJ1-3; D uncertain. Trimming stripped 0 bases from V and 0 bases from J, with 15 bases between. This CDR3 region has 18 residues. Germline values: CDR1 MNHNS, CDR2 SASEGT. CDR3 sequence: CASSEAGLPVLSGNTIYF. In DNA form, the CDR3 reads TGTGCCAGCAGTGAAGCCGGGTTGCCAGTCCTCTCTGGAAACACCATATATTTT.

V gene TRBV3-1 (or the pseudogene TRBV3-2) combines with J gene TRBJ1-1; tentatively, D is TRBD1 (6 bases). CDR1 is LGHDT and CDR2 is YNNKEL in the germline V gene (reference sequence). The CDR3 has 14 residues. The germline V and J ends were trimmed by 4 bases and 11 bases, with 20 bases remaining between them. The CDR3 sequence: CASSPILGGNLAFF. In nucleotides, the CDR3 is TGTGCCAGCAGCCCGATCTTAGGGGGAAATTTGGCTTTCTTT.

The chain combines TRBV7-9 with TRBJ1-4, with D tentatively TRBD1 (6 bases). V was clipped by 6 bases and J by 3 bases, with 14 bases between them. The germline gives CDR1 SEHNR, CDR2 FQNEAQ (reference sequence). This CDR3 comprises 15 residues. In nucleotides, the CDR3 is TGTGCCAGCAGTCTACCTACAGGGTCTAATGAAAAACTGTTTTTT. As protein: CASSLPTGSNEKLFF.

Note on this clone: At one end the junction does not follow the germline gene, possibly because of a read error. This chain joins TRBV5-1 and TRBJ2-3; TRBD2 might be the D (7 bases). In germline, CDR1 is SGHRS, CDR2 YFSETQ. This CDR3 is built from 15 residues. The CDR3 loop is CASSLGGPTTDTQYF. CDR3 DNA sequence: TGCGCCAGCAGTTTGGGGGGGCCTACCACAGATACGCAGTATTTT.

CDR3 nucleotide sequence: TGTGCCAGCAGCCACGGGACAGGGCGAGGTAATGAGCAGTTCTTC. It is translated as CASSHGTGRGNEQFF. The V and J genes are TRBV7-9 and TRBJ2-1, with 9 bases matching TRBD1. The CDR3 is 15 residues long. J gave up 7 bases and V 5 bases, and 9 bases lay outside the gene matches. CDR1 is SEHNR and CDR2 is FQNEAQ in the germline V gene (reference sequence).

This chain links TRBV27 with TRBJ2-6; 10 bases match TRBD1. J gave up 2 bases and V 4 bases, and 14 bases lay outside the gene matches. CDR1 and CDR2 from the germline V gene are MNHEY and SMNVEV (reference sequence). The CDR3 totals 20 residues. CDR3: CASSSQRQGAPVAGANVLTF. CDR3 coding DNA: TGTGCCAGCAGTTCGCAAAGACAGGGGGCGCCGGTAGCTGGGGCCAACGTCCTGACTTTC.

The rearrangement joins TRBV6-5 to TRBJ1-4, with D possibly matching TRBD1 (5 bases). The CDR3 contains 15 residues. CDR1 and CDR2 from the germline V gene are MNHEY and SVGAGI. V dropped 6 bases and J dropped 0 bases, with 11 bases sitting between them. The CDR3 coding sequence is TGTGCCAGCAGGGGGGGGTCCACAACTAATGAAAAACTGTTTTTT. Translating gives CASRGGSTTNEKLFF.